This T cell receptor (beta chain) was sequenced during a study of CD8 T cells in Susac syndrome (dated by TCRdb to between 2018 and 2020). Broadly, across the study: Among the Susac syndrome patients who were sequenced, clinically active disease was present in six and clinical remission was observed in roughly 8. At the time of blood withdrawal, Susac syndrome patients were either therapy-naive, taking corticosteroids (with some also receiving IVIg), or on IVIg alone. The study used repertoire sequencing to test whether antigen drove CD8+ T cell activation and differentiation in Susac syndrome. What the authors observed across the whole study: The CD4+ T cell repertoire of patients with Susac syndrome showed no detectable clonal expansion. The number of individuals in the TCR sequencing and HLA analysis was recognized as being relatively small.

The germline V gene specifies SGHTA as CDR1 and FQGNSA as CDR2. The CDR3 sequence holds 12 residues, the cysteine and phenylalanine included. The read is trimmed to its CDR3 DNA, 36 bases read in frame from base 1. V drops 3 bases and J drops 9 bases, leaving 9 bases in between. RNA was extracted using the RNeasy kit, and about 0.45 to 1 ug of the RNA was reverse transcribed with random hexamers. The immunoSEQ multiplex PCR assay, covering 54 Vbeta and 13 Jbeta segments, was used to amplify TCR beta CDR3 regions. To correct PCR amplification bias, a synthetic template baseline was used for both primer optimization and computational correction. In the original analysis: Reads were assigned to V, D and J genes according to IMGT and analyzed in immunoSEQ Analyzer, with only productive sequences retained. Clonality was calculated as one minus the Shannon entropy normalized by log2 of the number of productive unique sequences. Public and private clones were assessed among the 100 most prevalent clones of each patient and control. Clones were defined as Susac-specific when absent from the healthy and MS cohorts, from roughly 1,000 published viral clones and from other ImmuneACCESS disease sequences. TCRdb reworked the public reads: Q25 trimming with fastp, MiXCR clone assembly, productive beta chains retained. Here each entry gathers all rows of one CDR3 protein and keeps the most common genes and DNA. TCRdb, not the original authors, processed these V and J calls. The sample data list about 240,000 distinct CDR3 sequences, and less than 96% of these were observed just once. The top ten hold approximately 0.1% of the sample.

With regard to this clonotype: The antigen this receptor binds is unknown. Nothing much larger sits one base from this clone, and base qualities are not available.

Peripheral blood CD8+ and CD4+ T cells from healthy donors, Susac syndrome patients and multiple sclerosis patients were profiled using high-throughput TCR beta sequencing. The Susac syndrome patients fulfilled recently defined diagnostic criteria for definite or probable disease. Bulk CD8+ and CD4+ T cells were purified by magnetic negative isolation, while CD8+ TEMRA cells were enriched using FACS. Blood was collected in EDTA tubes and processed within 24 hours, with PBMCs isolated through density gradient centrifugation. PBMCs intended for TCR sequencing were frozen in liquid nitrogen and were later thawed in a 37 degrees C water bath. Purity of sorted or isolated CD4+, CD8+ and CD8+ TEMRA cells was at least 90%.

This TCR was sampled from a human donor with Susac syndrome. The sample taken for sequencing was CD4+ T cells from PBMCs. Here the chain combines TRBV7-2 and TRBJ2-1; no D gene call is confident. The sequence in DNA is TGTGCCAGCAGCTTGGCTAGGAGTGAGCAGTTCTTC. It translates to CASSLARSEQFF.